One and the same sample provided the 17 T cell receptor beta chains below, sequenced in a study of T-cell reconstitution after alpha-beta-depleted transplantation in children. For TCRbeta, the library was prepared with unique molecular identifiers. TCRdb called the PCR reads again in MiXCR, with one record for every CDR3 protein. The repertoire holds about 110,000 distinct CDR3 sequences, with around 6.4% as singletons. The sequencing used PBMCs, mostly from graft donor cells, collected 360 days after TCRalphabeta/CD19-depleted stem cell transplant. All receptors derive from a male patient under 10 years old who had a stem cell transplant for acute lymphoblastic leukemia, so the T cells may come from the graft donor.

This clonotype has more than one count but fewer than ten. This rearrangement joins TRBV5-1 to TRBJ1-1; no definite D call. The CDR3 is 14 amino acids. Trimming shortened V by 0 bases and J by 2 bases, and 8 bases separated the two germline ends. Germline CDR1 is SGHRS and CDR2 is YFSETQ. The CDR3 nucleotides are TGCGCCAGCAGCTTGGGACGTTTAAACACTGAAGCTTTCTTT. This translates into CASSLGRLNTEAFF.

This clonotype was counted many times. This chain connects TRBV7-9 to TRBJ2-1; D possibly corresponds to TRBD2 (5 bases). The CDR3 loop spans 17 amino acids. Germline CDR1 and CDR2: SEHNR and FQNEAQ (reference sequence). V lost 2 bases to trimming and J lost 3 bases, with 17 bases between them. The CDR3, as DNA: TGTGCCAGCAGCTTATCGGCTAGCCTTTTGGGCTACAATGAGCAGTTCTTC. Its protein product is CASSLSASLLGYNEQFF.

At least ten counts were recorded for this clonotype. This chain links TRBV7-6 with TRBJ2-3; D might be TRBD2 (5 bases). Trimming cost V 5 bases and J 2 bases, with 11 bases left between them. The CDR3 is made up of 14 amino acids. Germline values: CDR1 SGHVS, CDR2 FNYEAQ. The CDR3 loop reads CASSPGSFTDTQYF. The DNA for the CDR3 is TGTGCCAGCAGCCCTGGGAGTTTCACAGATACGCAGTATTTT.

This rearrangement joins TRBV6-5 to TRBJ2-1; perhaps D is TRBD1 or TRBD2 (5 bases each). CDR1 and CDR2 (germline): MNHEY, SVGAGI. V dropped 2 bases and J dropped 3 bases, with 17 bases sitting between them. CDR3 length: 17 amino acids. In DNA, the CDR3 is TGTGCCAGCAGTTACGTCCCACTGGGGACGGGCTACAATGAGCAGTTCTTC. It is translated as CASSYVPLGTGYNEQFF.

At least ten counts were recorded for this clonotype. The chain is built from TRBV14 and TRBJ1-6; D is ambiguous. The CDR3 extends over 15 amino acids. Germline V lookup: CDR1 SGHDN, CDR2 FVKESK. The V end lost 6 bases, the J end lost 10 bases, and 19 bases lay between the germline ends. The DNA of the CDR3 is TGTGCCAGCAGTCAACGGCCGAAGCGTTGGTCACCCCTCCACTTT. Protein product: CASSQRPKRWSPLHF. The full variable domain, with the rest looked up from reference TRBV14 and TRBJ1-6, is EAGVTQFPSHSVIEKGQTVTLRCDPISGHDNLYWYRRVMGKEIKFLLHFVKESKQDESGMPNNRFLAERTGGTYSTLKVQPAELEDSGVYFCASSQRPKRWSPLHFGNGTRLTVT.

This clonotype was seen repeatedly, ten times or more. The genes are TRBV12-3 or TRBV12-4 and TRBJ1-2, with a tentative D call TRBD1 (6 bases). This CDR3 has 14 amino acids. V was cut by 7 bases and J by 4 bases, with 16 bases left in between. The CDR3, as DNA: TGTGCCAGCACCCTCCCGGGAGGGGGCTATGGCTACACCTTC. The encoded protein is CASTLPGGGYGYTF.

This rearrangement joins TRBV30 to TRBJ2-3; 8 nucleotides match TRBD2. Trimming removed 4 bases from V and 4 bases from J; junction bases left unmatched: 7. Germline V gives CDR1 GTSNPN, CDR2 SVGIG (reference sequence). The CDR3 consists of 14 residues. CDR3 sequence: CAWKLAELPDTQYF. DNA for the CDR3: TGTGCCTGGAAACTAGCGGAACTGCCAGATACGCAGTATTTT.

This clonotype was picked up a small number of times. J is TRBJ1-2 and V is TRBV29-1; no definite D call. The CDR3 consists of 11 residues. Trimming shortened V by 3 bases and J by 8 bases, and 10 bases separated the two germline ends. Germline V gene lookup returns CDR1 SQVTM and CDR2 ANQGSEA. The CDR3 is CSVDGVGGYTF. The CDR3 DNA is TGCAGCGTTGACGGGGTGGGAGGCTACACCTTC.

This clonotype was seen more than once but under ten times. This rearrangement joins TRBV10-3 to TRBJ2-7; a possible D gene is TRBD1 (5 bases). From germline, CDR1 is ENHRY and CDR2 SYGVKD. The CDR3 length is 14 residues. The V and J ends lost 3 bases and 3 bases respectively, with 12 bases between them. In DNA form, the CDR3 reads TGTGCCATCAGTGAAAATAACAGGTTCTACGAGCAGTACTTC. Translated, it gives CAISENNRFYEQYF.

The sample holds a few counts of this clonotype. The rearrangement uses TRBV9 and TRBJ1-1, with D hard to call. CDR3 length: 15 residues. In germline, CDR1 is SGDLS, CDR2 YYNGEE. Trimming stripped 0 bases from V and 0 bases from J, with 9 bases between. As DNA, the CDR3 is TGTGCCAGCAGCGTAGAACCAGTCATGAACACTGAAGCTTTCTTT. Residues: CASSVEPVMNTEAFF.

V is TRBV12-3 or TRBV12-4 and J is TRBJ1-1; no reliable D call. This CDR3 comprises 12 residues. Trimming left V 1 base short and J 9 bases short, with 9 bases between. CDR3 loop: CASSLGGYQAFF. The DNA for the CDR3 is TGTGCCAGCAGTTTAGGCGGCTATCAAGCTTTCTTT.

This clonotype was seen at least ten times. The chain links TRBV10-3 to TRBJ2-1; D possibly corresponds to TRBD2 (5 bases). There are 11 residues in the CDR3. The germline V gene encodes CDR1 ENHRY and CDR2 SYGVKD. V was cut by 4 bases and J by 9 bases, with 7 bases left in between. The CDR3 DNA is TGTGCCATCAGTGGAGGGCTTGAGCAGTTCTTC. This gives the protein CAISGGLEQFF.

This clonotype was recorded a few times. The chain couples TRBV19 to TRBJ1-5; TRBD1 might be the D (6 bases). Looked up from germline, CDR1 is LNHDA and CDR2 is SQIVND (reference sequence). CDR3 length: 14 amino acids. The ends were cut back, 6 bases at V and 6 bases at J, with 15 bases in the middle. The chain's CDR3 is CASSDRPAFQPQHF. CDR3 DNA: TGTGCCAGTAGCGACAGGCCGGCCTTTCAGCCCCAGCATTTT.

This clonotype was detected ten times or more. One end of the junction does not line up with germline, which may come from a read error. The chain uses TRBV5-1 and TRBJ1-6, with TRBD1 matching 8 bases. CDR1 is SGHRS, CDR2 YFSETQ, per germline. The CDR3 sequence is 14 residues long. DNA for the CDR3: TGCGCCAGCAGTTTGGACAGGGAATATTCACCCCTCCACTTT. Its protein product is CASSLDREYSPLHF.

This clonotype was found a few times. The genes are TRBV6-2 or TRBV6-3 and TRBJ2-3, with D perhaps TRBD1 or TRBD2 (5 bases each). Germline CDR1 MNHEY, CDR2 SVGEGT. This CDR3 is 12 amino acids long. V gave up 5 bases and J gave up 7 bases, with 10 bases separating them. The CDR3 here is CASSTGLYTQYF. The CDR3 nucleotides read TGTGCCAGCAGTACAGGACTGTATACGCAGTATTTT.

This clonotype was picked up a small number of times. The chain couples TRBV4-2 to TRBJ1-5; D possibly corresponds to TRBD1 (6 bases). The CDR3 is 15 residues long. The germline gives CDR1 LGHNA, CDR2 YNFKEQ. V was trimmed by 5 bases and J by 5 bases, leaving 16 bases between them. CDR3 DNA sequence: TGTGCCAGCAGCAGCAGGGGTGGGGGATATCAGCCCCAGCATTTT. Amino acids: CASSSRGGGYQPQHF.

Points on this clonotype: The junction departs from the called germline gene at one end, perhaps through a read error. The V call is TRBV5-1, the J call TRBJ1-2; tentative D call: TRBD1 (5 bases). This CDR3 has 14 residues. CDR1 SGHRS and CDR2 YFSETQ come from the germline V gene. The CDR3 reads CTSSLGGFDYGYTF. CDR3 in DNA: TGCACCAGCAGCTTGGGGGGTTTCGACTATGGCTACACCTTC.